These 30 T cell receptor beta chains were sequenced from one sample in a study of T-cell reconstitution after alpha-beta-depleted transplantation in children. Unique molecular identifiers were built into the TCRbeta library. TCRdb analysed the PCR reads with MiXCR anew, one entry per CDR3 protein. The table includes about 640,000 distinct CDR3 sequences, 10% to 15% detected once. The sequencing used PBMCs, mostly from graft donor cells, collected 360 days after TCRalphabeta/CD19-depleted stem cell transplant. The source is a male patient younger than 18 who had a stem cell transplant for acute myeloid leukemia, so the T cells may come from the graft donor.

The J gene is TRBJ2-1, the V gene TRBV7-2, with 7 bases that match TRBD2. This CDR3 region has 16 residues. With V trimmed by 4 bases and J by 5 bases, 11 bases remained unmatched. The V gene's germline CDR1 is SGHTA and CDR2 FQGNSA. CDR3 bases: TGTGCCAGCAGCTACTCCGGGACTATCCCTAACAATGAGCAGTTCTTC. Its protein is CASSYSGTIPNNEQFF.

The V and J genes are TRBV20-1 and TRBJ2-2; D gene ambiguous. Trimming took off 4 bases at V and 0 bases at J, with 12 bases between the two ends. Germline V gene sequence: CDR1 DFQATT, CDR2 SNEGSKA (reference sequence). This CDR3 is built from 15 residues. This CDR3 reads CSAIRALANTGELFF. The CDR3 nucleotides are TGCAGTGCTATTAGGGCCCTAGCGAACACCGGGGAGCTGTTTTTT.

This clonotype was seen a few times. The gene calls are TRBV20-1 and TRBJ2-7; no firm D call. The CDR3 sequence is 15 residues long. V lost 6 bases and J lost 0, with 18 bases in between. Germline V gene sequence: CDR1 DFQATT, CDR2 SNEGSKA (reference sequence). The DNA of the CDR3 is TGCAGTGCCTCTCGTGGCAGGTCTCCCTCCTACGAGCAGTACTTC. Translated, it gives CSASRGRSPSYEQYF.

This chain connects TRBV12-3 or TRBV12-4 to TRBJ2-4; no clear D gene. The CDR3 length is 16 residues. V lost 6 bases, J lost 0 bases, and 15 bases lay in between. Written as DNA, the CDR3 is TGTGCCAGCAGGGCGGACGTAGGCGGAGCCAAAAACATTCAGTACTTC. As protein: CASRADVGGAKNIQYF.

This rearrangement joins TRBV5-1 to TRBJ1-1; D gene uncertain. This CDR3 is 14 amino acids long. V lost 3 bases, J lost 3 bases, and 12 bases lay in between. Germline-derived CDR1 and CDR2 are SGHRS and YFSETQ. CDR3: CASSYQPGDTEAFF. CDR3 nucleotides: TGCGCCAGCAGCTACCAACCTGGGGACACTGAAGCTTTCTTT.

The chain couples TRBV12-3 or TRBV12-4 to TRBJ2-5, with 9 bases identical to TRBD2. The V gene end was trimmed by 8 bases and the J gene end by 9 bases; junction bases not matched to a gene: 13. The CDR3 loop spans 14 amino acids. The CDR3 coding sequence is TGTGCCAGCGACTCGGCGGGAGGGCCCGGGGCCCAGTACTTC. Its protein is CASDSAGGPGAQYF.

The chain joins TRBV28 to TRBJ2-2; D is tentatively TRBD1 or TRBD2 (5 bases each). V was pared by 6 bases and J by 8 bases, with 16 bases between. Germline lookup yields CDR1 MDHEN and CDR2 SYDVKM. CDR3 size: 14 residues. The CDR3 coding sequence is TGTGCCAGCAGGGAAGGGACGCCGGGAGGGGAGCTGTTTTTT. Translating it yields CASREGTPGGELFF.

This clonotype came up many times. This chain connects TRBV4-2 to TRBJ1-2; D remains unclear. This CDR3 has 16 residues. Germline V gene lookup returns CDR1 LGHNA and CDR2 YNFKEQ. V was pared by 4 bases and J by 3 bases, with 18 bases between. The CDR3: CASSLREGSEYYGYTF. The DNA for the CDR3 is TGTGCCAGCAGCCTACGTGAGGGCTCGGAATACTATGGCTACACCTTC.

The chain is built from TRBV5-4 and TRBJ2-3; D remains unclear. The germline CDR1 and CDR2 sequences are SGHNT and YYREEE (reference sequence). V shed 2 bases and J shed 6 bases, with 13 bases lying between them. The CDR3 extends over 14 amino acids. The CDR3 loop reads CASSLSPGWDTQYF. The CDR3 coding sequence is TGTGCCAGCAGCTTAAGCCCCGGTTGGGATACGCAGTATTTT.

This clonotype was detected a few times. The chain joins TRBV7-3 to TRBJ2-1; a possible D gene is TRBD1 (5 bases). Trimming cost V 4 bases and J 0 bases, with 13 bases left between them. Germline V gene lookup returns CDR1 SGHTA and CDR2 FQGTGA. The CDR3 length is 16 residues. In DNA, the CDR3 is TGTGCCAGCAGCTCAGGGCCGAGGAGCTCCTACAATGAGCAGTTCTTC. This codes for CASSSGPRSSYNEQFF.

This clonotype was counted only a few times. Written as DNA, the CDR3 is TGCGCCAGCAGCTCGGGGACTAGGCCCAACAATGAGCAGTTCTTC. Protein: CASSSGTRPNNEQFF. The genes are TRBV4-3 and TRBJ2-1; 8 positions agree with TRBD2. Germline trimming cut 5 bases from V and 5 bases from J; bases unmatched to any gene: 8. Germline lookup yields CDR1 LGHNA and CDR2 YSLEER. The CDR3 covers 15 residues.

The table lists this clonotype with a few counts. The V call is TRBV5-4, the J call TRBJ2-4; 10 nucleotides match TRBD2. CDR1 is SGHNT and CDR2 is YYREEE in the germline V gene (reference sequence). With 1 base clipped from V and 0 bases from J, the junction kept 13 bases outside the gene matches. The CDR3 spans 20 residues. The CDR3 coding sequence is TGTGCCAGCAGCTTGTTTGCCGGGACTAGCGTTAGGTTAGCCAAAAACATTCAGTACTTC. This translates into CASSLFAGTSVRLAKNIQYF.

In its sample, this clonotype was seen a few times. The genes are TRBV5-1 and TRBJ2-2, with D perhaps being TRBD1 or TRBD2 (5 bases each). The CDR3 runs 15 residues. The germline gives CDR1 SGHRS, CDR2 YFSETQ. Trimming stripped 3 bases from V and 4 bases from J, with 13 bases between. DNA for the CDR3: TGCGCCAGCAGCTCCGGGACGATGCCCACCGGGGAGCTGTTTTTT. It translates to CASSSGTMPTGELFF.

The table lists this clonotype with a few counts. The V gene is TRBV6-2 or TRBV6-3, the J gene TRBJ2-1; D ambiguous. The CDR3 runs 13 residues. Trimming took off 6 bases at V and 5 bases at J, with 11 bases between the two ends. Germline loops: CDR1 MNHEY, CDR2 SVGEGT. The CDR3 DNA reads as TGTGCCAGCAGAGAGCCATCCCACAATGAGCAGTTCTTC. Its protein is CASREPSHNEQFF.

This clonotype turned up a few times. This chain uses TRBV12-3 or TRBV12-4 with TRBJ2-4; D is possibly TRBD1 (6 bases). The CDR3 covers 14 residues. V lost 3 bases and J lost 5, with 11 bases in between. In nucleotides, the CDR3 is TGTGCCAGCAGTTTGGCAGGGGTGGAAAACATTCAGTACTTC. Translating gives CASSLAGVENIQYF.

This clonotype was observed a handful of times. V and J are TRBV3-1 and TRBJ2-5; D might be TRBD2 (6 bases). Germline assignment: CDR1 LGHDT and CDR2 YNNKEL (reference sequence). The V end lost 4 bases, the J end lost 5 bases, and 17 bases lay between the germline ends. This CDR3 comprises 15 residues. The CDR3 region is CASSPLLPGEETQYF. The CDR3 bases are TGTGCCAGCAGCCCCCTATTGCCGGGAGAGGAGACCCAGTACTTC.

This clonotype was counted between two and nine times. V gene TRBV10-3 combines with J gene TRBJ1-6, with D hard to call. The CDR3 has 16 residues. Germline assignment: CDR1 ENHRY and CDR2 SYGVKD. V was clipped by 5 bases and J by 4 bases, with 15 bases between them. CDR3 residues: CAISPRASTYNSPLHF. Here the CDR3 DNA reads TGTGCCATCAGTCCCCGGGCTTCTACTTATAATTCACCCCTCCACTTT.

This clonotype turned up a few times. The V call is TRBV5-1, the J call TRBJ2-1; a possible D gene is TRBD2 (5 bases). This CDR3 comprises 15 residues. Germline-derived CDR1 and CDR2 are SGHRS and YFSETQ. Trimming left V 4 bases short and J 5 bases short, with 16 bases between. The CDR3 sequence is CASSPRAETDNEQFF. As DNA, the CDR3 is TGCGCCAGCAGCCCGCGGGCGGAAACTGACAATGAGCAGTTCTTC.

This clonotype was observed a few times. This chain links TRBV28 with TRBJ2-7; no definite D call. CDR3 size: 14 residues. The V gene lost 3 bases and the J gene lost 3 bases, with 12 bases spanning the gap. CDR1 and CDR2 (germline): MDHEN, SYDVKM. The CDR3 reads CASSFRAADYEQYF. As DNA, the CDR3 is TGTGCCAGCAGTTTTCGGGCGGCCGACTACGAGCAGTACTTC.

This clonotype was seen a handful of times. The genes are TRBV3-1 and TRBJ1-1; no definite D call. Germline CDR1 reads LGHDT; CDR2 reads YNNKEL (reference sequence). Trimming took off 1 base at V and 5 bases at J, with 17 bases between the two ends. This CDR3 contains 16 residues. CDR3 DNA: TGTGCCAGCAGCCAAGTTCCTGGACTGTTGCAGACTGAAGCTTTCTTT. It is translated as CASSQVPGLLQTEAFF.

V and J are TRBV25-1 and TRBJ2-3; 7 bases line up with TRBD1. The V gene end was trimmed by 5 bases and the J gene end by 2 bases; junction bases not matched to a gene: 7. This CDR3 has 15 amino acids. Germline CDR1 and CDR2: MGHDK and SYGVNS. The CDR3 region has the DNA TGTGCCAGCAGTAGCCGGGACAGTACCACAGATACGCAGTATTTT. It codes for CASSSRDSTTDTQYF. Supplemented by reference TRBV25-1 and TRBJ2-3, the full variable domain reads EADIYQTPRYLVIGTGKKITLECSQTMGHDKMYWYQQDPGMELHLIHYSYGVNSTEKGDLSSESTVSRIRTEHFPLTLESARPSHTSQYLCASSSRDSTTDTQYFGPGTRLTVL.

The CDR3 is CASSFSPLAGGSSDEQYF. The CDR3 DNA reads TGTGCCAGCAGTTTCTCCCCACTAGCGGGAGGGAGTTCGGACGAGCAGTACTTC. This chain joins TRBV6-2 or TRBV6-3 and TRBJ2-7; 13 bases line up with TRBD2. Germline values: CDR1 MNHEY, CDR2 SVGEGT. Trimming at V came to 4 bases and at J to 5 bases, leaving 14 bases not matched to a gene. This CDR3 has 18 residues.

CDR3 sequence reads: CAISPLTSGSGRSYEQYF. The DNA for the CDR3 is TGTGCCATCAGTCCCCTGACTAGCGGGAGCGGACGGTCCTACGAGCAGTACTTC. The chain joins TRBV10-3 to TRBJ2-7; TRBD2 matches at 12 bases. V shed 5 bases, J shed 1 base, and the junction held 12 bases outside the gene matches. There are 18 residues in the CDR3. The germline gives CDR1 ENHRY, CDR2 SYGVKD.

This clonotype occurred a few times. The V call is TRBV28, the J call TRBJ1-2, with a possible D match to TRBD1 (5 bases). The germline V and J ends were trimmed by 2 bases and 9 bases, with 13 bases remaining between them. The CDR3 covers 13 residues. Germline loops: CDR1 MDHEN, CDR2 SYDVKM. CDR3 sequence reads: CASSLRDGKSYTF. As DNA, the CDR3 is TGTGCCAGCAGTTTACGGGACGGAAAAAGCTACACCTTC.

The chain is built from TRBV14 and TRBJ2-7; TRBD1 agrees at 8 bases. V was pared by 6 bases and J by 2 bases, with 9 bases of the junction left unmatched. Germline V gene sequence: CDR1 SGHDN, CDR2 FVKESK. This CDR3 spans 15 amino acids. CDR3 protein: CASSRTGRITYEQYF. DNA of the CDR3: TGTGCCAGCAGTCGGACAGGGCGTATTACCTACGAGCAGTACTTC.

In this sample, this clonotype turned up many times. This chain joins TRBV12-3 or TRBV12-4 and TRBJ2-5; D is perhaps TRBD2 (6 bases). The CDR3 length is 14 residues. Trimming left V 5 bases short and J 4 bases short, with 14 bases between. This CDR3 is CASSRLGWGETQYF. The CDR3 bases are TGTGCCAGCAGTAGACTAGGTTGGGGAGAGACCCAGTACTTC.

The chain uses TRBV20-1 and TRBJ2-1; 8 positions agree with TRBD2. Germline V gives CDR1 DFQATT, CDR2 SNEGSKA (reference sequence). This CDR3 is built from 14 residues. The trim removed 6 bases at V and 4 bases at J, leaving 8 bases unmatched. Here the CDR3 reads CSAKSGSQYNEQFF. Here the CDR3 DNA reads TGCAGTGCCAAAAGCGGGAGTCAGTACAATGAGCAGTTCTTC.

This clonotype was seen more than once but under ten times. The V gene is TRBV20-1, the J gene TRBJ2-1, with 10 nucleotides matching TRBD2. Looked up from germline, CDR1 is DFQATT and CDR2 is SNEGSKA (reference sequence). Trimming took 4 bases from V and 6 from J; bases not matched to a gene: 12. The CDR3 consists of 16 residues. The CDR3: CSATQAGGPVSNEQFF. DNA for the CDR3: TGCAGTGCTACACAAGCGGGAGGGCCTGTTAGCAATGAGCAGTTCTTC.

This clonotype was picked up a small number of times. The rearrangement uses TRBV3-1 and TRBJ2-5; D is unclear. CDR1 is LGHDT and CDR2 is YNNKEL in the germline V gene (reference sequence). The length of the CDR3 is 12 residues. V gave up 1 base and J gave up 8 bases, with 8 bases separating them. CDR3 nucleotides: TGTGCCAGCAGCCAAGTCGGGCCAACCCAGTACTTC. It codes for CASSQVGPTQYF.

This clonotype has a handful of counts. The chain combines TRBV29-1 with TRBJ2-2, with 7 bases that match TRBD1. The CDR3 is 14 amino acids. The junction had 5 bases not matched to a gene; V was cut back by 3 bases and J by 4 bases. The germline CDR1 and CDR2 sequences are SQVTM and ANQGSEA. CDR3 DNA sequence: TGCAGCGTTGATTGGCAGGGGGTCACCGGGGAGCTGTTTTTT. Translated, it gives CSVDWQGVTGELFF.